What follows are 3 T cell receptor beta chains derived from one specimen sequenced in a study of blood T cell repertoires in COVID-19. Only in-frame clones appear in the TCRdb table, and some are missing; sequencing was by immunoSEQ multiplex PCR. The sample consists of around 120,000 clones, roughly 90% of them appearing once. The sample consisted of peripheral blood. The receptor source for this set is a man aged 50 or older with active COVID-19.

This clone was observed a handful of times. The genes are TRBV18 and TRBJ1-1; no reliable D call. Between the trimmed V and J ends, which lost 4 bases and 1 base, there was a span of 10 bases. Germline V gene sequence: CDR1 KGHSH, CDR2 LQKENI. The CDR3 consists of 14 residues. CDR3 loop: CASSLSNGNTEAFF. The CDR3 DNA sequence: TGTGCCAGCTCACTTTCTAACGGGAACACTGAAGCTTTCTTT.

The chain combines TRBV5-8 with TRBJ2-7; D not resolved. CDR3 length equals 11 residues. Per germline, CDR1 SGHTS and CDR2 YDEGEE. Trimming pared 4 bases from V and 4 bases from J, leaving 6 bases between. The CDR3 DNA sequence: TGTGCCAGCAGCCAAAATTACGAGCAGTACGTC. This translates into CASSQNYEQYV.

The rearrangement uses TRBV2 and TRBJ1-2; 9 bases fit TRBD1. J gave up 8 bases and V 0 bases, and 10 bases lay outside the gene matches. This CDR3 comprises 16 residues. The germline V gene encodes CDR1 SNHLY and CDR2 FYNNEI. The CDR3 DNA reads TGTGCCAGCAGTGAAGCCGGGACAGGGCGGATGGGCGGCTACACCTTC. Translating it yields CASSEAGTGRMGGYTF.